The clone carrying this T cell receptor (beta chain) has only a few counts. Its target is not known. This record comes from a study of CD8+ T cells in alopecia areata. Study-level findings and limits: Mouse data revealed clearer TCR sharing than patient data did, a gap possibly tied to HLA.

CDR1 is KGHSH and CDR2 is LQKENI in the germline V gene. Deletions cut 6 bases from V and 6 bases from J, with 10 bases between. This CDR3 region has 12 residues. Reverse transcription of extracted RNA yielded cDNA, which provided the sequencing template. The repertoire was sequenced with immunoSEQ multiplex PCR; TCRdb's copy has only in-frame clones and lacks some. In the table there are around 160,000 clones, around 47% of which are singletons. V is TRBV18 and J is TRBJ2-3, with D perhaps being TRBD1 or TRBD2 (5 bases each). The source material was CD4+ T cells sorted from blood. This TCR came from a human donor with alopecia areata. CDR3 residues: CASSPWGDTQYF. Written as DNA, the CDR3 is TGTGCCAGCTCCCCGTGGGGGGATACGCAGTATTTT.